The text below deals with one T cell receptor beta chain. The antigen this receptor binds is unknown. Within one base of it there is no much larger clone, and no base qualities were kept. This sample is part of a study of blood T cell repertoires in COVID-19 (dated by TCRdb to 2018 to 2021). For context, the study as a whole: The collaborator samples originated in the United States, Italy and Spain and spanned the acute and convalescent phases of COVID-19. Samples were obtained from the ongoing ImmuneRACE study (first 160 participants) and from 1,200 or so subjects provided by 6 global collaborators. The material from the prospective study consisted of cDNA or gDNA derived from T cells, B-cell-depleted T cells, or PBMCs. Nearly every sample came with metadata listing a de-identified subject ID, COVID-19 status, age in years and sex. Subjects who had been exposed to COVID-19, were actively infected with it, or had recovered from it provided the deeply sampled blood TCRbeta repertoires that made up the dataset. The repertoires were released in a freely available public database meant as a resource for research on the immune response to SARS-CoV-2. Where available, HLA class I and class II types were obtained from metadata supplied by the sample provider rather than from assay-based typing. What the study reported, not specific to this receptor: The quantity of clinical and demographic metadata differed by source and by participant and was supplied without curation.

CDR1 and CDR2, looked up from the germline V gene, are SGDLS and YYNGEE. At the junction V is shortened by 0 bases and J by 6 bases, with 10 bases in between. Its CDR3 holds 13 amino acids, cysteine through phenylalanine. CDR3 DNA only is kept here, 39 bases in frame from base 1. TCRbeta CDR3 regions were amplified from genomic DNA using the immunoSEQ Assay, a bias-controlled multiplex PCR. The authors' pipeline ran thus. The number of nucleated cells in each sample was estimated from the amplification of reference gene primers within the assay. Sequence reads were collapsed and filtered to measure the absolute abundance of every unique TCRbeta CDR3 rearrangement. For each sample, productive Simpson clonality was calculated as the square root of Simpson's diversity index over productive rearrangements. TCRdb retrieved this table from immuneACCESS and kept in-frame rearrangements only. Not all clones are present; in checked studies, unresolved V genes account for under half, and no reason is known for the remainder. V and J calls plus clone size are reproduced from that table; the DNA served to infer D and trimming. Recorded for this sample are 310,000 or so clones; 70% to 90% of them occurred a single time. Approximately 4% of the sample rests with the top ten.

The collaborating institutions used their own protocols to collect whole blood in K2EDTA tubes. For TCRbeta analysis, collaborators shipped samples in one of three forms: frozen whole blood, isolated PBMCs, or DNA extracted from either of those sample types. The rearrangement combines TRBV9 with TRBJ2-7; the D gene cannot be resolved reliably. The TCR sequence derives from a woman aged 45 to 65 with active or convalescent COVID-19. The specimen was peripheral blood. The base sequence is TGTGCCAGCAGCGTAGTTTTCCCCGGCGAGCAGTACTTC. The resulting protein is CASSVVFPGEQYF.